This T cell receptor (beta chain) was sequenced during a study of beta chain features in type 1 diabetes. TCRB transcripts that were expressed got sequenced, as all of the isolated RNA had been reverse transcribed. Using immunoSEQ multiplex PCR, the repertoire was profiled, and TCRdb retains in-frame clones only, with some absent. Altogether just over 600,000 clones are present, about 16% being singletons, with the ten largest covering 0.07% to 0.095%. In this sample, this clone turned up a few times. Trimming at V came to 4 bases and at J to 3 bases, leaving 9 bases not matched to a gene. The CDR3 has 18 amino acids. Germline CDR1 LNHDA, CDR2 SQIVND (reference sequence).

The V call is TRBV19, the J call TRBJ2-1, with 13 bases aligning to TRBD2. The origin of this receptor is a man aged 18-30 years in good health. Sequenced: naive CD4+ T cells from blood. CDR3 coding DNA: TGTGCCAGTAGTAACCCGAAGGGACTAGCGGGGATCTACAATGAGCAGTTCTTC. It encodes CASSNPKGLAGIYNEQFF.